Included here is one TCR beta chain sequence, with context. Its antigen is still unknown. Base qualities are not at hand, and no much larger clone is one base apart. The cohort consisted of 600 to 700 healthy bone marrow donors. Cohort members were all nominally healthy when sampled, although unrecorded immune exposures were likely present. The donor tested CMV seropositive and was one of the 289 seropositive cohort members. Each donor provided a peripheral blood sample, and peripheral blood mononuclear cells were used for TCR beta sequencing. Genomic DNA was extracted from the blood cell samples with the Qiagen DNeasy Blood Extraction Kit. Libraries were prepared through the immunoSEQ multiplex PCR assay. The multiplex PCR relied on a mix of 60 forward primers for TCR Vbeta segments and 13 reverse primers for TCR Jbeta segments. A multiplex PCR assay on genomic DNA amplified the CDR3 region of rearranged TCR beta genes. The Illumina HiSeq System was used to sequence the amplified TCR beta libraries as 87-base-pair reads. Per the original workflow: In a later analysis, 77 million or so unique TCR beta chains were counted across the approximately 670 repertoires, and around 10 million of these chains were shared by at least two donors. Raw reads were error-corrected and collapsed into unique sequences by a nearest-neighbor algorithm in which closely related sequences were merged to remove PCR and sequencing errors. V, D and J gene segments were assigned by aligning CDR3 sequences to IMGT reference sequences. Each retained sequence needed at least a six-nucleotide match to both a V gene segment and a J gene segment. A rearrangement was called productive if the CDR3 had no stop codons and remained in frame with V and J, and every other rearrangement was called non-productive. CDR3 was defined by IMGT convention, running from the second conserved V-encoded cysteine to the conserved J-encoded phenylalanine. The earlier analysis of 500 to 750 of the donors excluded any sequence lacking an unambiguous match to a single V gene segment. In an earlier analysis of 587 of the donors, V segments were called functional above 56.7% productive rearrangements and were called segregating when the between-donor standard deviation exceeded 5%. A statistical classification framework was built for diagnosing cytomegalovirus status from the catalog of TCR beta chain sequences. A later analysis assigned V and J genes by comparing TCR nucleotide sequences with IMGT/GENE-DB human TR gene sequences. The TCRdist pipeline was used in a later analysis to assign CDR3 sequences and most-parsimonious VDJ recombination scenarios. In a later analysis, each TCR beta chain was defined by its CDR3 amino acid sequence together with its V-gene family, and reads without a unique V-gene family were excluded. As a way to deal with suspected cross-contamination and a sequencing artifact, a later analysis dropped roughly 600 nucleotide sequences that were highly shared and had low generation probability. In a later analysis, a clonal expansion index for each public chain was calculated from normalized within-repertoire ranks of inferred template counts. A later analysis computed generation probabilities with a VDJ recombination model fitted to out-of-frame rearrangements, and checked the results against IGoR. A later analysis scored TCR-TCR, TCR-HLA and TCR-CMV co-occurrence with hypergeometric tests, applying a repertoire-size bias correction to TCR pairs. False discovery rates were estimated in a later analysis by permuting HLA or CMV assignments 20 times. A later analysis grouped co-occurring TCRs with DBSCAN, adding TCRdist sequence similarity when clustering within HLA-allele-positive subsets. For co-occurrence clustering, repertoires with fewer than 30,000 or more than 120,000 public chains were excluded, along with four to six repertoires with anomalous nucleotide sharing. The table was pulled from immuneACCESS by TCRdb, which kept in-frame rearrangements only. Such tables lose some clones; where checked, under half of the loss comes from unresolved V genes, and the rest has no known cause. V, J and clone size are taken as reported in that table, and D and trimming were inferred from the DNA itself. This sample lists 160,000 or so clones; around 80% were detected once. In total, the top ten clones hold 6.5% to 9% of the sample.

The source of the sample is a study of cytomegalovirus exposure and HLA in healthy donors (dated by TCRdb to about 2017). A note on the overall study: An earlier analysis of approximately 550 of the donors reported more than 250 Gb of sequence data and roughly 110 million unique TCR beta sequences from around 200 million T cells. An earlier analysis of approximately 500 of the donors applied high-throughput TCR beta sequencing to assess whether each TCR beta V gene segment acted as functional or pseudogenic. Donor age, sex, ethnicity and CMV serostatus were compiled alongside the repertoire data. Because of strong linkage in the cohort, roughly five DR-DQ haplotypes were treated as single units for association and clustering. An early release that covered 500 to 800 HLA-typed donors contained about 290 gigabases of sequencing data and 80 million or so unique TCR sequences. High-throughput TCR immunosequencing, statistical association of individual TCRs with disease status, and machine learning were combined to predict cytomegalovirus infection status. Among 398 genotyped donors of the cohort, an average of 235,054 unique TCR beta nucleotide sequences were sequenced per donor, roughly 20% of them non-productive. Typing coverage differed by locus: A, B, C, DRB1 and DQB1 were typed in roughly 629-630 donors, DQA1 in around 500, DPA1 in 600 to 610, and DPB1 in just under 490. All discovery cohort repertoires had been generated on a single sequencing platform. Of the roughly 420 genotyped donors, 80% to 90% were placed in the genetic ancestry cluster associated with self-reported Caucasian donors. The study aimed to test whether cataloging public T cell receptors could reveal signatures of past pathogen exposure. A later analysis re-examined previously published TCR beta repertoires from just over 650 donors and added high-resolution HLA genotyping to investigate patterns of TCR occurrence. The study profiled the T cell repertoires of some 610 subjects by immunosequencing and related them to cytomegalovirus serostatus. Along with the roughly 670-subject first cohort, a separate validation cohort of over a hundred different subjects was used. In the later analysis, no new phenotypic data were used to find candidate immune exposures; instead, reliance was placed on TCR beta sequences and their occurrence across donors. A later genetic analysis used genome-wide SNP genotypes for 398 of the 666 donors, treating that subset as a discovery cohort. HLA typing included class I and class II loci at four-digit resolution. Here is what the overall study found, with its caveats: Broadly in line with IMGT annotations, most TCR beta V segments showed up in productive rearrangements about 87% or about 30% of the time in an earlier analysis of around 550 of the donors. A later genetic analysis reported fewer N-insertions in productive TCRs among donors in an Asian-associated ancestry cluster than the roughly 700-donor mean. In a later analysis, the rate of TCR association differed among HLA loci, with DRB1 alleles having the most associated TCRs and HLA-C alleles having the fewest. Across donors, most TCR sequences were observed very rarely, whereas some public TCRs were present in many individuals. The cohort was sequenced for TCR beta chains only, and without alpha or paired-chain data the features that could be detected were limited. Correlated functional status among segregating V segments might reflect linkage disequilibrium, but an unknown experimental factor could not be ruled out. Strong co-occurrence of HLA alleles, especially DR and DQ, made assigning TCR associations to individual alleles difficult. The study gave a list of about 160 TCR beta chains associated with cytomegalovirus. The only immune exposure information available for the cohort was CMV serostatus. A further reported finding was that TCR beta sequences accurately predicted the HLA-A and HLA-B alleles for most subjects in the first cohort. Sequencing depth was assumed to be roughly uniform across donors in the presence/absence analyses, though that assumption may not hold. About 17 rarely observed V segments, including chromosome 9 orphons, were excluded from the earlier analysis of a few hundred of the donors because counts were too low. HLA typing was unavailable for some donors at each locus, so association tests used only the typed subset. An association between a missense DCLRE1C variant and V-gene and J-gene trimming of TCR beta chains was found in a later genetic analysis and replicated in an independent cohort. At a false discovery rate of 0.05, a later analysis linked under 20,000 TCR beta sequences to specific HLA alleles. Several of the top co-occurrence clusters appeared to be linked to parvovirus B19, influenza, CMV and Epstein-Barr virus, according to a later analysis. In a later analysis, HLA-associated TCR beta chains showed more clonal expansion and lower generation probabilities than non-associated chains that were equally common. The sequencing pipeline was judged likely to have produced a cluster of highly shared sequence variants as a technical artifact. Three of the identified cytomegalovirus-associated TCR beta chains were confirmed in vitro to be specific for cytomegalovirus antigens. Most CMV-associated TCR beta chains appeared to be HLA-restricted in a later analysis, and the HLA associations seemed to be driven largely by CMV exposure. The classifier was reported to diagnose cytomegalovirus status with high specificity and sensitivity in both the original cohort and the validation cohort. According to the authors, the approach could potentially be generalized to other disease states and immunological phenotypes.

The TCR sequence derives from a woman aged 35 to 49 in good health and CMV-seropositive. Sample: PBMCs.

The DNA sequence is given as TGTGCCAGCAGCTTCGACAGGGTAGTCTATGGCTACACCTTC. It codes for CASSFDRVVYGYTF. Rearrangement joined TRBV7-9 to TRBJ1-2; 7 bases in the junction line up with TRBD1. The CDR3 sequence holds 14 residues, the cysteine and phenylalanine included. Here the CDR3 DNA is all that survives: 42 bases in frame from base 1. The germline V gene (reference sequence) provides CDR1 SEHNR and CDR2 FQNEAQ. Clipping removes 3 bases from V and 4 bases from J, with 5 as the unmatched junction base count.